This is a list of T cell receptor beta chains from one sample in a study of T cells in tuberculosis. The assay was immunoSEQ multiplex PCR, and TCRdb's table has in-frame clones only and misses some. Counted here are approximately 58,000 clones, roughly 90% occurring once; the ten biggest clones make up roughly a fifth. Sequencing input: CD1b-GMM tetramer-negative cells sorted from PBMCs. The receptor set was obtained from an adult woman with latent tuberculosis. CDR3s include the opening cysteine and the closing phenylalanine or tryptophan. The D gene is left open where the match is weak. Size is omitted from some rows. Given values are once, few, many or a class for expanded clones.

v_call	j_call	d_call	clone_size	cdr3_length	cdr3_nt	cdr3_aa
TRBV12-5	TRBJ2-7	TRBD1	-	16	TGTGCTAGTGGTTTGGACCGGACAGGGGGCCCCTACGAGCAGTACTTC	CASGLDRTGGPYEQYF
TRBV11-2	TRBJ2-3	TRBD2	-	16	TGTGCCAGCAGCTTGGTAGCGGGAGTAAGGACAGATACGCAGTATTTT	CASSLVAGVRTDTQYF
TRBV18	TRBJ1-2	TRBD1	-	14	TGTGCCAGCTCAGACCAGGGGGGAGACTATGGCTACACCTTC	CASSDQGGDYGYTF
TRBV11-3	TRBJ2-6	-	few	20	TGTGCCAGCAGCTTCTCCAATCAAGCACAGGTATCTAATGGGGCCAACGTCCTGACTTTC	CASSFSNQAQVSNGANVLTF
TRBV30	TRBJ1-5	-	-	13	TGTGCCTGGAGTGTACAGGTAGATCAGCCCCAGCATTTT	CAWSVQVDQPQHF
TRBV18	TRBJ1-2	TRBD1	-	15	TGTGCCAGCTCAGAAACAGGGGGCGAGGCCTATGGCTACACCTTC	CASSETGGEAYGYTF
TRBV25-1	TRBJ2-3	TRBD2	-	15	TGTGCCAGCAGTGAATGGGGCGGGAGGGCAGATACGCAGTATTTT	CASSEWGGRADTQYF
TRBV6-5	TRBJ2-1	-	once	15	TGTGCCAGCAGCGCGTACGAGATAACTTACAATGAGCAGTTCTTC	CASSAYEITYNEQFF
TRBV7-2	TRBJ1-5	-	-	15	TGTGCCAGCAGCTCTCGGCCAGGGGGCAATCAGCCCCAGCATTTT	CASSSRPGGNQPQHF
TRBV19	TRBJ1-5	TRBD1	-	16	TGTGCCAGCCTCGGGACAGGGGGCATCGGCAATCAGCCCCAGCATTTT	CASLGTGGIGNQPQHF
TRBV27	TRBJ1-5	-	-	16	TGTGCCAGCAGTTTGGCAGGGGCATATAGCAATCAGCCCCAGCATTTT	CASSLAGAYSNQPQHF
TRBV18	TRBJ1-5	TRBD1	-	16	TGTGCCAGCTCACCCGGACAGGGAATTCTCAATCAGCCCCAGCATTTT	CASSPGQGILNQPQHF
TRBV27	TRBJ1-5	-	-	13	TGTGCCAGCAGTGGGAGAAGCAATCAGCCCCAGCATTTT	CASSGRSNQPQHF
TRBV30	TRBJ2-7	-	-	13	TGTGCCTGGAGTGTAGGGGTAAGCTACGAGCAGTACTTC	CAWSVGVSYEQYF
TRBV7-3	TRBJ2-3	-	-	15	TGTGCCAGCAGCTGGGGAGACGTTACGACAGATACGCAGTATTTT	CASSWGDVTTDTQYF
TRBV7-9	TRBJ2-1	TRBD1	few	14	TGTGCCAGCAACCCGACAGGGGGCTACAATGAGCAGTTCTTC	CASNPTGGYNEQFF
TRBV19	TRBJ1-1	-	-	15	TGTGCCAGTAGTACAGGACAGTTAATGAACACTGAAGCTTTCTTT	CASSTGQLMNTEAFF
TRBV2	TRBJ2-1	-	-	15	TGTGCCAGCAGCTACCGAGGACAGTCCTACAATGAGCAGTTCTTC	CASSYRGQSYNEQFF
TRBV7-9	TRBJ2-5	TRBD1	once	15	TGTGCCAGCAGCTTATCACGGACAGGGATGGAGACCCAGTACTTC	CASSLSRTGMETQYF
TRBV27	TRBJ2-7	TRBD2	-	14	TGTGCCAGCAGTTTAGTGGGGGGGTCCTACGAGCAGTACTTC	CASSLVGGSYEQYF
TRBV28	TRBJ2-3	-	-	16	TGTGCCAGCAGCCGGTCCCGGGGGTGGACCACAGATACGCAGTATTTT	CASSRSRGWTTDTQYF
TRBV20-1	TRBJ2-7	-	-	11	TGCAGTGCTATCGGGGTCGGCGAGCAGTACTTC	CSAIGVGEQYF
TRBV4-2	TRBJ2-7	-	-	16	TGTGCCAGCAGCCCGGTACTTCAGGGGGGCGAGGACGAGCAGTACTTC	CASSPVLQGGEDEQYF
TRBV11-3	TRBJ2-7	TRBD2	-	16	TGTGCCAGCAGCTGGACTAGCGGGAGTGGGGGATACGAGCAGTACTTC	CASSWTSGSGGYEQYF
TRBV6-5	TRBJ1-1	-	-	14	TGTGCCAGCAGTTACTCGAATGACAGAGATGAAGCTTTCTTT	CASSYSNDRDEAFF
TRBV5-4	TRBJ1-2	-	-	13	TGTGCCAGCAGCCGAACCCCAGCGGGAGGCTACACCTTC	CASSRTPAGGYTF
TRBV5-4	TRBJ1-1	-	-	14	TGTGCCAGCAGGGTCGAGTTGGGGGCCCCTGAAGCTTTCTTT	CASRVELGAPEAFF
TRBV18	TRBJ2-5	TRBD1	-	14	TGTGCCAGCTCACTCCGGGACAGTCAAGAGACCCAGTACTTC	CASSLRDSQETQYF
TRBV6-5	TRBJ1-2	TRBD1	-	15	TGTGCCAGCAGTTACCGGGGACAGGGAGGGTATGGCTACACCTTC	CASSYRGQGGYGYTF
TRBV10-3	TRBJ1-2	TRBD1	-	14	TGTGCCATCAGCGATACAGGGGGCGCGGATGGCTACACCTTC	CAISDTGGADGYTF
TRBV18	TRBJ1-2	-	-	13	TGTGCCAGCGCGCAGGGGTTGGAATATGGCTACACCTTC	CASAQGLEYGYTF
TRBV5-1	TRBJ2-7	TRBD2	-	15	TGCGCCAGCAGAACCGGGACTAGCGTTACCTACGAGCAGTACTTC	CASRTGTSVTYEQYF
TRBV18	TRBJ1-1	-	-	15	TGTGCCAGCTCACCGAATAGGGGGTTCGAGACTGAAGCTTTCTTT	CASSPNRGFETEAFF
TRBV7-9	TRBJ1-2	-	-	15	TGTGCCAGCAGAACCCGGGAGACCCTCAAGGGAGGCTACACCTTC	CASRTRETLKGGYTF
TRBV2	TRBJ2-1	TRBD2	-	15	TGTGCCAGCAGTGATGAAGCGGGGGGGCCAGATGAGCAGTTCTTC	CASSDEAGGPDEQFF
TRBV30	TRBJ1-1	-	once	12	TGTGCCTGGAGTGGTGGGGGGAAGGACGCTTTCTTT	CAWSGGGKDAFF
TRBV29-1	TRBJ2-5	-	-	13	TGCAGCGCTAACCCAGGGGGAGGTGGGACCCAGTACTTC	CSANPGGGGTQYF
TRBV5-1	TRBJ2-3	TRBD1	-	17	TGCGCCAGCAGCGCGTGGACAGGGGGTAAAGGCACAGATACGCAGTATTTT	CASSAWTGGKGTDTQYF
TRBV6-6	TRBJ1-4	TRBD1	once	14	TGTGCCAGCATATACCGACAGGGTGGAGAAAAACTGTTTTTT	CASIYRQGGEKLFF
TRBV12-5	TRBJ2-2	TRBD1	-	14	TGTGCTAGTGGCAAGGGACAGGACACCGGGGAGCTGTTTTTT	CASGKGQDTGELFF
TRBV7-8	TRBJ2-3	-	-	13	TGTGCCAGCAGCGAGGGTGCGCCAGATACGCAGTATTTT	CASSEGAPDTQYF
TRBV19	TRBJ1-6	TRBD1	-	14	TGTGCCAGTAGTACCCAGGGGGCGGGTTCACCCCTCCACTTT	CASSTQGAGSPLHF
TRBV6-1	TRBJ2-5	-	few	15	TGTGCCAGCAGTGAATTGGGCGGACAGCAAGAGACCCAGTACTTC	CASSELGGQQETQYF
TRBV28	TRBJ1-5	TRBD1	-	14	TGTGCCAGCAGTTTTACAGGGGTTTTTCAGCCCCAGCATTTT	CASSFTGVFQPQHF
TRBV4-1	TRBJ2-5	-	-	13	TGCGCCAGCAGCCTTATTGACCAAGAGACCCAGTACTTC	CASSLIDQETQYF
TRBV9	TRBJ1-5	-	-	14	TGTGCCAGCAGCGCCCGGACGGGGAATCAGCCCCAGCATTTT	CASSARTGNQPQHF
TRBV7-8	TRBJ2-5	TRBD1	-	14	TGTGCCAGCAGCAGGGACAGGTGGAAAGAGACCCAGTACTTC	CASSRDRWKETQYF
TRBV6-6	TRBJ1-5	-	-	11	TGTGCCAGCAGCCAGGCCGTTCCGCAGCATTTT	CASSQAVPQHF
TRBV28	TRBJ1-5	-	once	13	TGTGCCAGCAGTTTGGGCGTATTTCAGCCCCAGCATTTT	CASSLGVFQPQHF
TRBV7-8	TRBJ2-3	TRBD2	-	16	TGTGCCAGCAGCTTAGCAAGCGGGACCGTCACAGATACGCAGTATTTT	CASSLASGTVTDTQYF
TRBV19	TRBJ1-1	-	few	15	TGTGCCAGTAGTTGGACATCGGAACCGAACACTGAAGCTTTCTTT	CASSWTSEPNTEAFF
TRBV9	TRBJ1-2	-	-	12	TGTGCCAGCAGCGTAGTGGGGGGAAGCTACACCTTC	CASSVVGGSYTF
TRBV7-9	TRBJ2-2	-	-	16	TGTGCCAGCAGCCCGCGGGGCTCGGAGGGCACCGGGGAGCTGTTTTTT	CASSPRGSEGTGELFF
TRBV4-1	TRBJ2-4	-	-	16	TGCGCCAGCAGCCAGGGCGGACTGACAGCCAAAAACATTCAGTACTTC	CASSQGGLTAKNIQYF